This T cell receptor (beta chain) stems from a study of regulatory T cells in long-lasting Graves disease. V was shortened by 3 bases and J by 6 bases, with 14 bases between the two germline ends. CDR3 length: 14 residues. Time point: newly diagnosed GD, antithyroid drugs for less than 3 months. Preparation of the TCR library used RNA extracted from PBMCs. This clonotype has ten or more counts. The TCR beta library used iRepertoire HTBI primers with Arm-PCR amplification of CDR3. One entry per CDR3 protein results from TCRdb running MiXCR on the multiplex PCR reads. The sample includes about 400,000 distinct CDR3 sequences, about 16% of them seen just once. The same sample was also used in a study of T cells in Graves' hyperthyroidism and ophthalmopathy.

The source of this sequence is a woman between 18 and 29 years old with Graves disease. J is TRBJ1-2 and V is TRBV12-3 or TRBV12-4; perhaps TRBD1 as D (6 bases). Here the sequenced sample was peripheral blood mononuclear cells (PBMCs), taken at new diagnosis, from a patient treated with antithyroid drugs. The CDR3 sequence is CASSLGARENGYTF. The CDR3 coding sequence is TGTGCCAGCAGTTTGGGGGCCAGGGAGAATGGCTACACCTTC.